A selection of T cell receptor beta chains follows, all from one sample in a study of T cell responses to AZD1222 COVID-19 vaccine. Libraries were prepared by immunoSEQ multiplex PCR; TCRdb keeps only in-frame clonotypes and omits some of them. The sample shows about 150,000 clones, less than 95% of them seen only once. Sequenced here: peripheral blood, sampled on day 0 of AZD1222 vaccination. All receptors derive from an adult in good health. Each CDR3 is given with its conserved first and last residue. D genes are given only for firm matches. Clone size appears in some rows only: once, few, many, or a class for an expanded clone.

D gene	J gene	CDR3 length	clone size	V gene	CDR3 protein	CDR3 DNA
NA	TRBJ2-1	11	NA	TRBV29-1	CSVVDKEGQFF	TGCAGCGTTGTGGACAAGGAAGGGCAGTTCTTC
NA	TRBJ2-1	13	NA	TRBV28	CASSDDPYNEQFF	TGTGCCAGCAGTGATGACCCCTACAATGAGCAGTTCTTC
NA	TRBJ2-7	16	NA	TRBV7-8	CASSLASGEASYEQYF	TGTGCCAGCAGCTTAGCCTCGGGGGAGGCATCCTACGAGCAGTACTTC
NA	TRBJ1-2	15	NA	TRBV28	CASSGHRIFSYGYTF	TGTGCCAGCAGCGGACATAGGATTTTTAGCTATGGCTACACCTTC
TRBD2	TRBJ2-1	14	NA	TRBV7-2	CASSFGGSPNEQFF	TGTGCCAGCAGCTTTGGCGGGAGCCCCAATGAGCAGTTCTTC
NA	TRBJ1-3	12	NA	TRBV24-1	CATSDFGNTIYF	TGTGCCACCAGTGATTTTGGAAACACCATATATTTT
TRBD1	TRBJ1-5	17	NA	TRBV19	CASSTTGTGAFNQPQHF	TGTGCCAGTAGTACTACCGGGACAGGGGCATTCAATCAGCCCCAGCATTTT
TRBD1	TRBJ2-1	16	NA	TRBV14	CASSQGPGQGYNEQFF	TGTGCCAGCAGCCAGGGCCCGGGACAGGGATACAATGAGCAGTTCTTC
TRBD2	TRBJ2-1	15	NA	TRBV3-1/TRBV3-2	CASSQVWEGRNEQFF	TGTGCCAGCAGCCAAGTATGGGAGGGGCGGAATGAGCAGTTCTTC
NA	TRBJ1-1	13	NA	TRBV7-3	CASSRDGEGRAFF	TGTGCCAGCAGCCGAGACGGGGAGGGAAGAGCTTTCTTT
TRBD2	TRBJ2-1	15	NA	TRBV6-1	CASSEWAREVNEQFF	TGTGCCAGCAGTGAATGGGCGCGGGAGGTCAATGAGCAGTTCTTC
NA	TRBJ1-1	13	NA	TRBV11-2	CASSLQENTEAFF	TGTGCCAGCAGCTTACAGGAGAACACTGAAGCTTTCTTT
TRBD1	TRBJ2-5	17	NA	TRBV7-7	CASSFRPQGAIGETQYF	TGTGCTAGCAGCTTCCGCCCCCAGGGGGCAATTGGGGAGACCCAGTACTTC
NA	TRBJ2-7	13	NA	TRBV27	CASSIRGPYEQYF	TGTGCCAGCTCTATTAGGGGTCCGTACGAGCAGTACTTC
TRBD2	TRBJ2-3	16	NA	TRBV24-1	CATSDYSGSSPDTQYF	TGTGCCACCAGTGATTATAGCGGGAGCAGCCCAGATACGCAGTATTTT
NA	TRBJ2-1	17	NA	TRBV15	CATSRGGGTASLDEQFF	TGTGCCACCAGCAGGGGTGGAGGTACGGCTAGCTTGGATGAGCAGTTCTTC
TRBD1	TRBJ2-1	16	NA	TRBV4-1	CASSQPGQGAYNEQFF	TGCGCCAGCAGCCAGCCGGGACAGGGGGCCTACAATGAGCAGTTCTTC
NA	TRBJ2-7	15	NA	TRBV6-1	CASSELDGSYYEQYF	TGTGCCAGCAGTGAACTGGACGGCAGCTACTACGAGCAGTACTTC
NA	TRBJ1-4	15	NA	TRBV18	CASSPLPRTNEKLFF	TGTGCCAGCTCACCACTACCGAGAACTAATGAAAAACTGTTTTTT
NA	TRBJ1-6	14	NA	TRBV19	CASSTWDGGSPLHF	TGTGCCAGTAGTACTTGGGACGGCGGGTCACCCCTCCACTTT
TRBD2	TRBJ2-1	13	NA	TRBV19	CASSIAPLAVQFF	TGTGCCAGTAGTATAGCCCCACTAGCGGTGCAGTTCTTC
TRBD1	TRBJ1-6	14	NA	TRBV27	CASGTGGYNSPLHF	TGTGCCAGCGGGACAGGGGGCTATAATTCACCCCTCCACTTT
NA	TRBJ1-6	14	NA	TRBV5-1	CASSGGVYNSPLHF	TGCGCCAGCAGTGGAGGGGTGTATAATTCACCCCTCCACTTT
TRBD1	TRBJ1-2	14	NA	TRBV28	CASSPDRGVYGYTF	TGTGCCAGCAGTCCAGACAGGGGGGTCTATGGCTACACCTTC
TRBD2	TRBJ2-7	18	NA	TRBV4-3	CASSQVPHLTSGSYEQYF	TGCGCCAGCAGCCAAGTTCCCCACTTGACTAGCGGGAGTTACGAGCAGTACTTC
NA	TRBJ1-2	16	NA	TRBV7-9	CASSPHWAAVSGGYTF	TGTGCCAGCAGCCCACACTGGGCCGCGGTTTCGGGTGGCTACACCTTC
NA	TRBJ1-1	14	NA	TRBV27	CASSLRRGGTEAFF	TGTGCCAGCAGTTTGAGGAGAGGGGGCACTGAAGCTTTCTTT
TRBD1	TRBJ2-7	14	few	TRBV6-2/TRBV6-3	CASSSDRASYEQYF	TGTGCCAGCAGTTCCGACAGGGCCTCCTACGAGCAGTACTTC
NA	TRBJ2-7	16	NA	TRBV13	CASSSPRAEGTYEQYF	TGTGCCAGCAGCTCCCCCCGTGCCGAGGGCACCTACGAGCAGTACTTC
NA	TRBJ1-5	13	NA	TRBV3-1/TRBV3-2	CASSQDQGSPQHF	TGTGCCAGCAGCCAAGACCAAGGGTCGCCCCAGCATTTT
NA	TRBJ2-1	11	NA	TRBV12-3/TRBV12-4	CASSLSHEQFF	TGTGCCAGCAGTTTATCGCATGAGCAGTTCTTC
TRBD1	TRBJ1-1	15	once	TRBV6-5	CASSPMTGMNTEAFF	TGTGCCAGCAGCCCCATGACAGGGATGAACACTGAAGCTTTCTTT
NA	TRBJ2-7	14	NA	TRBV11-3	CASSPTAGSYEQYF	TGTGCCAGCAGCCCCACCGCGGGCTCCTACGAGCAGTACTTC
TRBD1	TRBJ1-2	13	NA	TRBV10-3	CAISPGTGNGYTF	TGTGCCATCAGTCCCGGGACAGGGAATGGCTACACCTTC
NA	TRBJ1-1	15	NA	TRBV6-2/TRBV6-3	CASSYSIRPTTEAFF	TGTGCCAGCAGTTACTCGATTCGTCCAACCACTGAAGCTTTCTTT
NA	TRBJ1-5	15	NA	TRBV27	CASKTRDTDNQPQHF	TGTGCCAGCAAAACCCGGGACACGGACAATCAGCCCCAGCATTTT
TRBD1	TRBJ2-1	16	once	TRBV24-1	CATSDFSQQGYNEQFF	TGTGCCACCAGTGATTTCAGTCAACAGGGGTACAATGAGCAGTTCTTC
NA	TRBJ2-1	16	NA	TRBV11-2	CASSLRAAGVGNEQFF	TGTGCCAGCAGCCTGCGGGCGGCAGGGGTCGGCAATGAGCAGTTCTTC
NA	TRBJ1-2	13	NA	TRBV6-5	CASSRGPNYGYTF	TGTGCCAGCAGCCGGGGACCCAACTATGGCTACACCTTC
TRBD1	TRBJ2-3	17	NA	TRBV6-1	CASSEFLGQAWSDTQYF	TGTGCCAGCAGTGAATTTTTGGGACAGGCATGGTCGGATACGCAGTATTTT
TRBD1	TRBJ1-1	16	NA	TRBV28	CASSTQGARLGTEAFF	TGTGCCAGCAGTACCCAGGGGGCGCGATTAGGGACTGAAGCTTTCTTT